The 10 T cell receptor beta chains in this list originate from one sample, sequenced in a study of shared clonotypes between healthy human individuals. Only CD45RO-negative cells positively selected for CCR7 counted as naive CD8 cells, so terminally differentiated effector memory CD45RA+ cells were excluded. The protocol was immunoSEQ multiplex PCR, while the TCRdb copy is restricted to in-frame clones and leaves out a portion. Found here are about 580,000 clones, 95% to 98% of them singletons; the top ten hold approximately 0.3%. The specimen sequenced was naive CD8+ T cells sorted from blood. The receptors shown here come from a man aged 25-40 years in good health.

In nucleotides, the CDR3 is TGTGCCAGCAGCTTACAGGGCACTGAAGCTTTCTTT. It translates to CASSLQGTEAFF. The rearrangement links TRBV27 to TRBJ1-1; D is possibly TRBD1 (6 bases). The CDR3 sequence is 12 residues long. Trimming removed 6 bases from V and 4 bases from J, with 9 bases in between. The germline V gene has CDR1 MNHEY and CDR2 SMNVEV (reference sequence).

This clone showed up just once. The J gene is TRBJ2-3, the V gene TRBV11-2, with 12 bases identical to TRBD1. Trimming took 3 bases from V and 1 from J; bases not matched to a gene: 5. Germline V CDR1 and CDR2: SGHAT, FQNNGV. The CDR3 extends over 17 amino acids. The CDR3 nucleotides read TGTGCCAGCAGCTTTCGGGACAGGGGGCCTGGCACAGATACGCAGTATTTT. As protein: CASSFRDRGPGTDTQYF. The full variable domain, completed using reference TRBV11-2 and TRBJ2-3, is EAGVAQSPRYKIIEKRQSVAFWCNPISGHATLYWYQQILGQGPKLLIQFQNNGVVDDSQLPKDRFSAERLKGVDSTLKIQPAKLEDSAVYLCASSFRDRGPGTDTQYFGPGTRLTVL.

The genes are TRBV5-1 and TRBJ2-2; D not certain. This CDR3 spans 13 amino acids. Germline V gene data show CDR1 as SGHRS and CDR2 as YFSETQ. V dropped 4 bases and J dropped 2 bases, with 6 bases sitting between them. CDR3 loop: CASSETNTGELFF. CDR3 coding DNA: TGCGCCAGCAGCGAGACAAACACCGGGGAGCTGTTTTTT.

This clone has just one count. This chain links TRBV7-9 with TRBJ2-7; 7 nucleotides line up with TRBD1. V trimming: 1 base; J trimming: 0 bases; junction bases outside the gene matches: 6. CDR1 SEHNR and CDR2 FQNEAQ come from the germline V gene (reference sequence). The CDR3 is 16 residues long. CDR3 in amino acids: CASSLVLTGYSYEQYF. Here the CDR3 DNA reads TGTGCCAGCAGCTTAGTTCTGACAGGGTACTCCTACGAGCAGTACTTC.

The chain combines TRBV11-2 with TRBJ1-1; 7 nucleotides match TRBD1. This CDR3 is 14 amino acids long. Trimming took 1 base from V and 7 from J; bases not matched to a gene: 6. Germline CDR1 reads SGHAT; CDR2 reads FQNNGV. Here the CDR3 reads CASSLGTGGDEAFF. CDR3 bases: TGTGCCAGCAGCTTAGGGACAGGCGGGGATGAAGCTTTCTTT.

This chain links TRBV9 with TRBJ2-1; D might be TRBD1 (5 bases). Germline CDR1 reads SGDLS; CDR2 reads YYNGEE. Trimming removed 0 bases from V and 0 bases from J, with 16 bases in between. The CDR3 has 18 residues. This chain's CDR3 is CASSVAPPDSSSYNEQFF. CDR3 in DNA: TGTGCCAGCAGCGTAGCCCCGCCCGACAGTTCCTCCTACAATGAGCAGTTCTTC.

This chain links TRBV6-6 with TRBJ1-5, with D uncertain. The V gene's germline CDR1 is MNHNY and CDR2 SVGAGI (reference sequence). This CDR3 contains 14 residues. V lost 4 bases and J lost 2, with 9 bases in between. The CDR3 DNA follows: TGTGCCAGCAGTTGGAGGTCGGGCAATCAGCCCCAGCATTTT. Its translation: CASSWRSGNQPQHF.

The CDR3 nucleotides read TGTGCCAGCAGTTCCAGCGGGGCCACCTACAATGAGCAGTTCTTC. Its translation: CASSSSGATYNEQFF. The chain employs TRBV7-3 and TRBJ2-1; 7 nucleotides match TRBD2. V dropped 6 bases and J dropped 2; count of bases not matched to a gene: 7. Germline V CDR1 and CDR2: SGHTA, FQGTGA. The CDR3 is made up of 15 amino acids.

The chain links TRBV6-5 to TRBJ2-7; 10 bases are a match to TRBD2. Germline CDR1 is MNHEY and CDR2 is SVGAGI. After removal of 2 bases from V and 4 bases from J, the junction contained 5 bases not matched to a gene. The CDR3 covers 15 residues. The CDR3 DNA reads TGTGCCAGCAGTTACCAACCACTAGCGGGGTACGAGCAGTACTTC. Protein: CASSYQPLAGYEQYF.

The chain is built from TRBV7-9 and TRBJ2-1; maybe TRBD2 (5 bases). V dropped 2 bases and J dropped 10 bases, with 12 bases sitting between them. CDR3 length: 13 amino acids. The V gene's germline CDR1 is SEHNR and CDR2 FQNEAQ (reference sequence). The CDR3 DNA is TGTGCCAGCAGCTTAAATTCGGGATTGGAGCAGTTCTTC. Its protein product is CASSLNSGLEQFF.